The 13 T cell receptor beta chains reported below all come from one sample, sequenced in a study of blood T cell repertoires in COVID-19. This table comes from immunoSEQ multiplex PCR, and its TCRdb copy is limited to in-frame clones, with some not included. The table has tens of thousands of clones, roughly 80% seen once; the top ten hold about an eighth. Specimen: peripheral blood. All receptors derive from a human donor in a cohort sampled during active COVID-19.

CDR3 coding DNA: TGTGCCAGCAGTGTAGCGGGGGGGCACTACGAGCAGTACTTC. It encodes CASSVAGGHYEQYF. The chain has TRBV6-1 and TRBJ2-7, with TRBD2 matching over 11 bases. V trimming: 4 bases; J trimming: 3 bases; junction bases outside the gene matches: 2. Per germline, CDR1 MNHNS and CDR2 SASEGT. The CDR3 contains 14 residues.

This chain connects TRBV7-9 to TRBJ1-1; 8 bases agree with TRBD1. Trimming at V came to 5 bases and at J to 4 bases, leaving 3 bases not matched to a gene. The germline V gene encodes CDR1 SEHNR and CDR2 FQNEAQ (reference sequence). This CDR3 contains 13 residues. CDR3 bases: TGTGCCAGCAGCCAAGGACAGGGCACTGAAGCTTTCTTT. It yields the protein CASSQGQGTEAFF. The variable domain in full, with the rest retrieved from reference TRBV7-9 and TRBJ1-1, is DTGVSQNPRHKITKRGQNVTFRCDPISEHNRLYWYRQTLGQGPEFLTYFQNEAQLEKSRLLSDRFSAERPKGSFSTLEIQRTEQGDSAMYLCASSQGQGTEAFFGQGTRLTVV.

The chain is built from TRBV12-5 and TRBJ1-3; no reliable D call. Germline assignment: CDR1 LGHNT and CDR2 FRNRAP. The ends were cut back, 7 bases at V and 4 bases at J, with 11 bases in the middle. The CDR3 sequence is 13 residues long. The CDR3 loop is CASAWADGNTIYF. DNA of the CDR3: TGTGCTAGTGCCTGGGCAGACGGAAACACCATATATTTT.

This clone was observed once. The chain links TRBV4-1 to TRBJ2-1; no reliable D call. Germline-derived CDR1 and CDR2 are MGHRA and YSYEKL. The CDR3 contains 12 residues. Trimming removed 1 base at V and 10 bases at J, with 8 bases between. The CDR3 sequence: CASSQGGREQFF. In DNA form, the CDR3 reads TGCGCCAGCAGCCAAGGCGGTCGGGAGCAGTTCTTC.

This clone was observed a single time. The gene calls are TRBV5-1 and TRBJ2-2, with D tentatively TRBD2 (6 bases). This CDR3 spans 14 amino acids. The germline V and J ends were trimmed by 4 bases and 7 bases, with 14 bases remaining between them. CDR1 is SGHRS and CDR2 is YFSETQ in the germline V gene. CDR3 sequence reads: CASSRGGIDGELFF. CDR3 nucleotide sequence: TGCGCCAGCAGCCGTGGAGGGATTGACGGGGAGCTGTTTTTT.

This chain links TRBV30 with TRBJ2-1; 11 bases map to TRBD2. Germline-derived CDR1 and CDR2 are GTSNPN and SVGIG (reference sequence). The CDR3 runs to 14 residues. The ends lost 4 bases at V and 4 bases at J; junction bases unmatched: 3. The CDR3 sequence is CAWTRTSGYNEQFF. CDR3 DNA: TGTGCCTGGACCCGGACTAGCGGGTACAATGAGCAGTTCTTC.

The chain couples TRBV7-9 to TRBJ1-1, with TRBD1 matching 9 bases. The J segment lost 5 bases and the V segment lost 5 bases, leaving 6 bases of the junction unmatched. Germline CDR1 reads SEHNR; CDR2 reads FQNEAQ (reference sequence). The CDR3 totals 14 residues. CDR3 nucleotide sequence: TGTGCCAGCAGCATGACAGGGGGAGGGACTGAAGCTTTCTTT. This gives the protein CASSMTGGGTEAFF.

CDR3 bases: TGTGCCAGCAGTGAAGTGACAGGTTTCTATGGCTACACCTTC. Amino acid sequence: CASSEVTGFYGYTF. The chain links TRBV6-1 to TRBJ1-2; a possible D gene is TRBD1 (6 bases). The CDR3 extends over 14 amino acids. Per the germline V gene, CDR1 is MNHNS and CDR2 is SASEGT. V shed 1 base and J shed 4 bases, with 10 bases lying between them.

The chain links TRBV5-4 to TRBJ2-5; TRBD2 aligns across 16 bases. The V gene end was trimmed by 4 bases and the J gene end by 5 bases; junction bases not matched to a gene: 8. The CDR3 spans 17 residues. CDR1 and CDR2 from the germline V gene are SGHNT and YYREEE (reference sequence). The CDR3 bases are TGTGCCAGCAGCCCGGGACTAGCGGGGGGGCCCGAGGAGACCCAGTACTTC. Translated: CASSPGLAGGPEETQYF.

This clone was seen only once. The chain combines TRBV19 with TRBJ2-4; TRBD1 aligns across 9 bases. Trimming cost V 4 bases and J 1 base; bases outside gene matches: 11. This CDR3 contains 18 residues. CDR1 is LNHDA and CDR2 is SQIVND in the germline V gene (reference sequence). This CDR3 reads CASSTNLDRGMAKNIQYF. The CDR3 bases are TGTGCCAGTAGTACCAACCTAGACAGGGGGATGGCCAAAAACATTCAGTACTTC.

The chain links TRBV3-1 (or the pseudogene TRBV3-2) to TRBJ2-3; D not resolved. The V end lost 5 bases, the J end lost 4 bases, and 13 bases lay between the germline ends. In germline, CDR1 is LGHDT, CDR2 YNNKEL (reference sequence). The CDR3 is 14 residues long. The CDR3 reads CASSAAIRADTQYF. The CDR3 DNA sequence: TGTGCCAGCAGCGCGGCGATCCGGGCAGATACGCAGTATTTT.

A single count supports this clone. V is TRBV7-2 and J is TRBJ2-1, with D perhaps TRBD1 (6 bases). The CDR3 runs 15 residues. Germline values: CDR1 SGHTA, CDR2 FQGNSA. Trimming left V 3 bases short and J 2 bases short, with 11 bases between. The CDR3 region is CASSFEAGAYNEQFF. CDR3 nucleotides: TGTGCCAGCAGCTTTGAGGCAGGGGCCTACAATGAGCAGTTCTTC.

The chain uses TRBV5-1 and TRBJ1-3, with TRBD1 matching 7 bases. The ends lost 0 bases at V and 2 bases at J; junction bases unmatched: 2. Germline V CDR1 and CDR2: SGHRS, YFSETQ. The CDR3 covers 15 residues. The CDR3 coding sequence is TGCGCCAGCAGCTTGGCCGGGACAGCTGGAAACACCATATATTTT. This encodes CASSLAGTAGNTIYF.